The rows below give T cell receptor beta chains drawn from one sample of a study of CD8 T cells in Susac syndrome. A single record per CDR3 protein comes from TCRdb applying MiXCR to the immunoSEQ multiplex PCR reads. The table lists about 160,000 distinct CDR3 sequences, roughly nine tenths of them singletons, with around 0.079% in the top ten. The sequencing input was CD4+ T cells from PBMCs. The receptors were gathered from a human donor in good health. Both conserved end residues are part of each CDR3. D genes are given only for firm matches. Clone size is given for some rows only: seen once, a few or many times, or a class if the clone is expanded.

TRBJ2-7,NA,TRBV7-9,NA,CASSLAHLIHKQYF,TGTGCCAGCAGCTTAGCGCACCTCATCCACAAGCAGTACTTC
TRBJ1-5,NA,TRBV3-1,NA,CASSQEGGQPQHF,TGTGCCAGCAGCCAAGAAGGAGGTCAGCCCCAGCATTTT
TRBJ1-1,NA,TRBV3-1,TRBD1,CASSLQGRAFF,TGTGCCAGCAGCCTACAGGGGCGAGCTTTCTTT
TRBJ2-7,NA,TRBV6-1,NA,CASSDGFPYEQYF,TGTGCCAGCAGTGACGGGTTTCCCTACGAGCAGTACTTC
TRBJ2-5,NA,TRBV20-1,NA,CSATPLARETQYF,TGCAGTGCTACCCCCCTAGCGAGAGAGACCCAGTACTTC
TRBJ2-7,NA,TRBV2,NA,CASSEQGGNEQYF,TGTGCCAGCAGTGAACAGGGCGGGAACGAGCAGTACTTC
TRBJ1-2,NA,TRBV18,NA,CASSPRQDDGYTF,TGTGCCAGCTCACCAAGACAGGACGATGGCTACACCTTC
TRBJ1-4,NA,TRBV3-1,TRBD1,CASSQQLTGAREKLFF,TGTGCCAGCAGCCAGCAATTGACAGGGGCGAGGGAAAAACTGTTTTTT
TRBJ1-2,NA,TRBV7-2,NA,CASSFTGFSGYTF,TGTGCCAGCAGCTTTACAGGGTTTAGTGGCTACACCTTC
TRBJ2-1,NA,TRBV6-2/TRBV6-3,TRBD1,CASSPSDRGLFF,TGTGCCAGCAGTCCCTCGGACAGGGGCTTATTCTTC
TRBJ1-2,NA,TRBV6-6,NA,CASSRGGGYTF,TGTGCCAGCAGTAGGGGGGGCGGCTACACCTTC
TRBJ1-5,NA,TRBV27,NA,CAKGRNGQPQHF,TGTGCGAAGGGCAGGAACGGTCAGCCCCAGCATTTT
TRBJ2-2,NA,TRBV4-2,NA,CASSQERIGGELFF,TGTGCCAGCAGCCAAGAGAGGATCGGCGGGGAGCTGTTTTTT
TRBJ1-6,NA,TRBV9,NA,CASSVRVNNSPLHF,TGTGCCAGCAGCGTCCGGGTCAATAATTCACCCCTCCACTTT
TRBJ1-2,NA,TRBV3-1,NA,CASSPLGGSEDGYTF,TGTGCCAGCAGCCCTTTGGGGGGGTCGGAGGATGGCTACACCTTC
TRBJ2-2,NA,TRBV7-2,TRBD2,CASSPEAGTGELFF,TGTGCCAGCAGCCCAGAAGCGGGAACCGGGGAGCTGTTTTTT
TRBJ2-7,NA,TRBV4-1,NA,CASSQGGPGTHPYEQYF,TGCGCCAGCAGCCAAGGGGGTCCCGGGACTCATCCGTACGAGCAGTACTTC
TRBJ2-1,NA,TRBV20-1,NA,CSAVGAGRHNEQFF,TGCAGTGCCGTCGGTGCTGGACGGCACAATGAGCAGTTCTTC
TRBJ2-1,NA,TRBV20-1,NA,CSASVNEQFF,TGCAGTGCTAGCGTTAATGAGCAGTTCTTC
TRBJ2-3,NA,TRBV11-1,TRBD2,CASSSLSGLPTDTQYF,TGTGCCAGCAGCTCGCTTAGCGGGCTCCCTACAGATACGCAGTATTTT
TRBJ1-2,NA,TRBV12-3/TRBV12-4,NA,CASFKETTYGYTF,TGTGCCAGTTTTAAGGAAACGACCTATGGCTACACCTTC
TRBJ2-1,NA,TRBV20-1,TRBD2,CSARVAGGPGGNEQFF,TGCAGTGCTAGAGTCGCGGGGGGGCCGGGGGGAAATGAGCAGTTCTTC
TRBJ2-7,NA,TRBV5-1,NA,CASSLGDKSYEQYF,TGCGCCAGCAGCTTGGGGGACAAGTCCTACGAGCAGTACTTC
TRBJ2-1,NA,TRBV11-2,NA,CASSLGGGLNEQFF,TGTGCCAGCAGCTTAGGTGGAGGGCTCAATGAGCAGTTCTTC
TRBJ2-5,few,TRBV7-3,TRBD1,CASSSIGTGDRETQYF,TGTGCCAGCAGCAGTATCGGGACAGGGGATAGGGAGACCCAGTACTTC
TRBJ2-1,NA,TRBV10-1,TRBD2,CASSDGLAGEKEQFF,TGCGCCAGCAGTGATGGACTAGCGGGAGAGAAGGAGCAGTTCTTC
TRBJ2-5,NA,TRBV6-1,TRBD1,CASLFDRGLETQYF,TGTGCCAGCCTTTTCGACAGGGGGCTAGAGACCCAGTACTTC
TRBJ1-5,NA,TRBV20-1,NA,CSAREGSTGGQPQHF,TGCAGTGCCCGAGAGGGATCGACAGGTGGACAGCCCCAGCATTTT
TRBJ2-3,NA,TRBV6-1,TRBD2,CASNPWGGLSTSGSVTDTQYF,TGTGCCAGCAACCCATGGGGGGGCCTCTCCACTAGCGGGAGTGTAACAGATACGCAGTATTTT
TRBJ2-1,NA,TRBV19,TRBD2,CASSIVGAGAYNEQFF,TGTGCCAGTAGTATAGTTGGAGCGGGAGCCTACAATGAGCAGTTCTTC
TRBJ2-3,few,TRBV11-2,NA,CASSLGRTDTQYF,TGTGCCAGCAGCTTGGGGAGAACAGATACGCAGTATTTT
TRBJ2-1,NA,TRBV7-2,NA,CASSLQEAEQFF,TGTGCCAGCAGCCTACAAGAGGCCGAGCAGTTCTTC
TRBJ1-1,NA,TRBV6-5,NA,CASSYSGAFF,TGTGCCAGCAGTTACTCCGGAGCTTTCTTT
TRBJ1-1,NA,TRBV7-9,NA,CASILLLEGGEAFF,TGTGCCAGCATCCTCTTACTAGAGGGGGGTGAAGCTTTCTTT
TRBJ2-1,NA,TRBV7-2,TRBD2,CASRQSGGAWNEQFF,TGTGCCAGCAGACAATCGGGGGGGGCCTGGAATGAGCAGTTCTTC
TRBJ2-3,NA,TRBV2,TRBD2,CASLVNSGGDTQYF,TGTGCCAGCCTCGTTAATAGCGGGGGAGATACGCAGTATTTT
TRBJ2-3,NA,TRBV4-3,NA,CASSPRGSYTDTQYF,TGCGCCAGCAGCCCGCGGGGAAGTTACACAGATACGCAGTATTTT
TRBJ2-2,NA,TRBV20-1,TRBD2,CSALPGLAGTGELFF,TGCAGTGCTCTTCCGGGACTAGCGGGAACCGGGGAGCTGTTTTTT
TRBJ2-1,NA,TRBV24-1,TRBD2,CATSDASGIRDNEQFF,TGTGCCACCAGTGATGCTAGCGGGATAAGGGACAATGAGCAGTTCTTC
TRBJ1-6,NA,TRBV5-6,TRBD1,CASSSTGERGSPLHF,TGTGCCAGCAGCTCGACAGGGGAAAGAGGATCACCCCTCCACTTT
TRBJ2-4,NA,TRBV3-1,NA,CASSPGSLNIQYF,TGTGCCAGCAGCCCCGGCAGTTTAAACATTCAGTACTTC
TRBJ1-4,NA,TRBV3-1,NA,CASSQGPTGYEKLFF,TGTGCCAGCAGCCAAGGTCCGACTGGATATGAAAAACTGTTTTTT
TRBJ2-7,NA,TRBV20-1,NA,CSARDLLGSLEQYF,TGCAGTGCTAGAGATTTGTTGGGGAGTCTCGAGCAGTACTTC
TRBJ2-3,NA,TRBV6-5,NA,CASSLRGFSTDTQYF,TGTGCCAGCAGTTTGAGGGGGTTCAGCACAGATACGCAGTATTTT
TRBJ2-2,NA,TRBV30,NA,CAWSPGQPTGELFF,TGTGCCTGGAGCCCGGGACAACCAACCGGGGAGCTGTTTTTT
TRBJ2-7,NA,TRBV28,NA,CASRIQYEQYF,TGTGCCAGCAGGATCCAGTACGAGCAGTACTTC
TRBJ2-1,NA,TRBV29-1,NA,CSVGETGGKFLWNEQFF,TGCAGCGTGGGAGAGACAGGTGGGAAGTTTCTGTGGAATGAGCAGTTCTTC
TRBJ2-2,NA,TRBV10-3,NA,CAISPLGTSNTGELFF,TGTGCCATCAGCCCTCTAGGGACTTCCAACACCGGGGAGCTGTTTTTT
TRBJ1-3,NA,TRBV30,NA,CAVGQNSGNTIYF,TGTGCCGTCGGACAGAACTCTGGAAACACCATATATTTT
TRBJ2-2,NA,TRBV4-3,NA,CASSQEQVAGELFF,TGCGCCAGCAGCCAAGAACAGGTGGCCGGGGAGCTGTTTTTT
TRBJ1-6,NA,TRBV11-2,NA,CASSRSYNSPLHF,TGTGCCAGCAGCCGCAGCTATAATTCACCCCTCCACTTT
TRBJ2-2,NA,TRBV9,NA,CASSVGGLANTGELFF,TGTGCCAGCAGCGTAGGGGGGCTCGCGAACACCGGGGAGCTGTTTTTT
TRBJ1-1,once,TRBV6-5,NA,CASSYRDRTEAFF,TGTGCCAGCAGTTACCGGGACCGCACTGAAGCTTTCTTT
TRBJ2-3,NA,TRBV7-2,TRBD2,CASSTSGGIDTQYF,TGTGCCAGCAGCACTAGCGGGGGGATAGATACGCAGTATTTT
TRBJ1-4,NA,TRBV20-1,TRBD1,CSAPGQGGEKLFF,TGCAGTGCTCCGGGACAGGGCGGTGAAAAACTGTTTTTT
TRBJ2-3,NA,TRBV5-1,TRBD2,CASRTGTSGSADTQYF,TGCGCCAGCAGGACCGGGACTAGCGGGAGCGCAGATACGCAGTATTTT
TRBJ2-3,NA,TRBV12-3/TRBV12-4,NA,CASSFSGTTDTQYF,TGTGCCAGCAGTTTCTCGGGGACCACAGATACGCAGTATTTT
TRBJ2-2,NA,TRBV7-9,NA,CASNPVSNTGELFF,TGTGCCAGCAACCCGGTGTCTAACACCGGGGAGCTGTTTTTT